This T cell receptor beta chain was sequenced for a study of cytomegalovirus exposure and HLA in healthy donors. Clones were read by immunoSEQ multiplex PCR, and TCRdb kept only the in-frame ones, dropping some. The top ten hold 4% to 5.5% of the sample, which has about 120,000 clones, about 88% seen once. Trimming took 0 bases from V and 5 from J, leaving 10 bases between them. Germline CDR1 and CDR2: LGHNA and YNFKEQ. This CDR3 is built from 14 residues. The TCR originated in a man between 18 and 29 years old in good health and CMV-seropositive. Sequenced input: PBMCs. J is TRBJ2-5 and V is TRBV4-2; TRBD2 is a possible D gene (5 bases). The CDR3 region has the DNA TGTGCCAGCAGCCAAGAAAAACTAGTGGAGACCCAGTACTTC. Translating it yields CASSQEKLVETQYF.